Sequencing of this T cell receptor beta chain was carried out in a study of T cell responses to AZD1222 COVID-19 vaccine. Study outcomes and limitations: AZD1222 recipients seropositive at baseline numbered only 5 to 7. Among spike-specific TCRs, nearly half reportedly target unmutated variant regions. Spike-specific TCR breadth and depth both grew after two AZD1222 doses.

Repertoires were generated with immunoSEQ multiplex PCR, while TCRdb's copy carries only in-frame clones and drops some. This sample has approximately 100,000 clones; roughly 86% occur once, and the top ten carry 4.4%. In regard to this clone: What it recognizes is unknown.

The CDR3 covers 15 residues. Germline V lookup: CDR1 MNHEY, CDR2 SVGAGI. The germline V and J ends were trimmed by 2 bases and 2 bases, with 12 bases remaining between them. The sequence was collected from an adult who received the AZD1222 COVID-19 vaccine. The V gene is TRBV6-5, the J gene TRBJ1-2, with a tentative D call TRBD1 (5 bases). The sequences come from peripheral blood, collected 28 days after the second AZD1222 dose. CDR3 in amino acids: CASSYGGVKNYGYTF. For the CDR3, the DNA is TGTGCCAGCAGTTACGGGGGGGTGAAGAACTATGGCTACACCTTC.